Listed here are 23 T cell receptor beta chains from one sample, sequenced in a study of T cell repertoires in cytomegalovirus infection. What these receptors recognize is not known. From the reads, TCRdb called clonotypes with MiXCR, one entry per CDR3 protein. Of fewer than 1,000,000 distinct CDR3 sequences listed, around 32% are singletons. The sequences come from cultured CD8+ T cells from PBMCs, collected from culture after CMV antigen stimulation. All receptors come from a human donor in good health (CMV status not recorded). Some clones in this sample may be carry-over from other donors' samples.

The V gene is TRBV5-1, the J gene TRBJ2-7; 7 nucleotides agree with TRBD2. J lost 2 bases, V lost 5 bases, and 13 bases had no gene match. Per the germline V gene, CDR1 is SGHRS and CDR2 is YFSETQ. This CDR3 comprises 16 residues. CDR3 coding DNA: TGCGCCAGCAGGGAGAGAGCGGGGTATACCCCCTACGAGCAGTACTTC. Its translation: CASRERAGYTPYEQYF.

CDR3 in amino acids: CASSFGSAEAFF. CDR3 DNA: TGTGCCAGCAGCTTCGGGAGTGCTGAAGCTTTCTTT. The chain couples TRBV5-6 to TRBJ1-1; D gene ambiguous. The CDR3 length is 12 residues. The germline gives CDR1 SGHDT, CDR2 YYEEEE. Trimming took off 2 bases at V and 6 bases at J, with 8 bases between the two ends.

The chain couples TRBV7-8 to TRBJ2-3, with 9 bases lining up with TRBD1. This CDR3 spans 15 amino acids. The ends lost 5 bases at V and 5 bases at J; junction bases unmatched: 8. The germline V gene has CDR1 SGHVS and CDR2 FQNEAQ. CDR3 protein: CASSTYRGLIDTQYF. The CDR3 DNA is TGTGCCAGCAGCACTTACAGGGGGCTAATAGATACGCAGTATTTT.

This clonotype has more than one count but fewer than ten. The chain couples TRBV4-3 to TRBJ2-3; TRBD1 matches 10 bases. This CDR3 comprises 16 residues. J gave up 5 bases and V 1 base, and 6 bases lay outside the gene matches. Germline V gives CDR1 LGHNA, CDR2 YSLEER. CDR3 DNA: TGCGCCAGCAGCCAAGGACCAGGACAGGGGGTAGATACGCAGTATTTT. Amino acids: CASSQGPGQGVDTQYF.

The gene calls are TRBV9 and TRBJ1-1; TRBD1 matches at 11 bases. This CDR3 has 15 amino acids. V lost 2 bases and J lost 3; bases outside the gene matches: 3. Germline loops: CDR1 SGDLS, CDR2 YYNGEE. In DNA, the CDR3 is TGTGCCAGCAGCGTTTGGGACAGGGGGGACACTGAAGCTTTCTTT. Protein sequence: CASSVWDRGDTEAFF.

V is TRBV12-3 or TRBV12-4 and J is TRBJ1-2; D gene unclear. The CDR3 runs to 14 residues. V lost 5 bases and J 4 bases, leaving 14 bases between the germline ends. CDR3 amino acids: CASSPAPAGYGYTF. CDR3 DNA sequence: TGTGCCAGCAGTCCAGCCCCGGCGGGCTATGGCTACACCTTC.

This clonotype has a count of ten or more. V gene TRBV7-8 combines with J gene TRBJ2-3; D gene unclear. V lost 4 bases to trimming and J lost 2 bases, with 7 bases between them. This CDR3 is built from 13 residues. Germline CDR1 reads SGHVS; CDR2 reads FQNEAQ. CDR3 DNA: TGTGCCAGCAGCTCGAGATTCACAGATACGCAGTATTTT. Protein product: CASSSRFTDTQYF.

The chain joins TRBV14 to TRBJ1-2, with D unclear. Per germline, CDR1 SGHDN and CDR2 FVKESK. CDR3 length equals 13 residues. V gave up 3 bases and J gave up 8 bases, with 13 bases separating them. Written as DNA, the CDR3 is TGTGCCAGCAGCCATGGCTATACAGAGGGCTACACCTTC. Amino acid sequence: CASSHGYTEGYTF.

This clonotype was picked up many times. The chain joins TRBV7-9 to TRBJ1-4; no clear D gene. V shed 3 bases and J shed 5 bases, with 10 bases lying between them. The CDR3 loop spans 14 amino acids. Germline V gives CDR1 SEHNR, CDR2 FQNEAQ (reference sequence). CDR3 sequence: CASSFNRENEKLFF. The CDR3, as DNA: TGTGCCAGCAGCTTTAATAGGGAGAATGAAAAACTGTTTTTT.

In this sample, this clonotype turned up many times. J is TRBJ1-1 and V is TRBV6-1, with D possibly TRBD1 on 5 matching bases. This CDR3 contains 17 residues. Germline CDR1 reads MNHNS; CDR2 reads SASEGT. Trimming pared 10 bases from V and 0 bases from J, leaving 24 bases between. This chain's CDR3 is CATLRGSGGRMNTEAFF. The CDR3 nucleotides read TGTGCCACCCTGAGGGGCTCGGGAGGGAGGATGAACACTGAAGCTTTCTTT.

The chain joins TRBV6-2 or TRBV6-3 to TRBJ1-6; D is unresolved. Germline V gene data show CDR1 as MNHEY and CDR2 as SVGEGT. CDR3 length: 17 amino acids. With 2 bases removed from V and 7 bases from J, the gap between germline ends came to 18 bases. The CDR3 DNA reads TGTGCCAGCAGTTACCGTCGTGAGGGCCTCGTGAATTCACCCCTCCACTTT. As protein: CASSYRREGLVNSPLHF.

This rearrangement joins TRBV9 to TRBJ1-2, with 8 bases that match TRBD1. CDR3 length: 16 residues. Germline V gene sequence: CDR1 SGDLS, CDR2 YYNGEE. Losses at the gene ends were 0 bases for V and 0 bases for J; bases not matched to a gene: 4. The CDR3 loop is CASSVASTGANYGYTF. CDR3 nucleotide sequence: TGTGCCAGCAGCGTAGCCTCGACAGGGGCTAACTATGGCTACACCTTC.

The table lists this clonotype with a few counts. The V gene is TRBV4-1, the J gene TRBJ1-1; D is uncertain. V gave up 0 bases and J gave up 0 bases, with 5 bases separating them. Germline V gene sequence: CDR1 MGHRA, CDR2 YSYEKL. The CDR3 loop spans 14 amino acids. The CDR3 nucleotides read TGCGCCAGCAGCCAAGACGCCATGAACACTGAAGCTTTCTTT. This translates into CASSQDAMNTEAFF.

The chain carries TRBV25-1 and TRBJ2-1, with D maybe TRBD2 (6 bases). Trimming removed 0 bases at V and 4 bases at J, with 10 bases between. This CDR3 region has 15 residues. Germline CDR1 reads MGHDK; CDR2 reads SYGVNS. CDR3 DNA sequence: TGTGCCAGCAGTGAATACTTAGGGACTTACAATGAGCAGTTCTTC. Translation gives CASSEYLGTYNEQFF.

This clonotype has a count of ten or more. This rearrangement joins TRBV7-8 to TRBJ2-2; D could derive from TRBD1 or TRBD2 (6 bases each). V was trimmed by 2 bases and J by 5 bases, leaving 12 bases between them. This CDR3 has 15 residues. Germline-derived CDR1 and CDR2 are SGHVS and FQNEAQ. The CDR3: CASSLFGGRTGELFF. Written as DNA, the CDR3 is TGTGCCAGCAGCTTATTCGGGGGCCGTACCGGGGAGCTGTTTTTT.

The rearrangement joins TRBV27 to TRBJ1-1; D is unclear. CDR1 MNHEY and CDR2 SMNVEV come from the germline V gene (reference sequence). This CDR3 is built from 15 residues. V gave up 2 bases and J gave up 2 bases, with 12 bases separating them. Here the CDR3 reads CASSLAAGRNTEAFF. For the CDR3, the DNA is TGTGCCAGCAGTTTAGCTGCAGGTCGAAACACTGAAGCTTTCTTT.

This clonotype has just a few counts. This chain connects TRBV27 to TRBJ1-1; possibly TRBD1 for D (6 bases). CDR1 MNHEY and CDR2 SMNVEV come from the germline V gene (reference sequence). This CDR3 contains 14 residues. V lost 5 bases to trimming and J lost 2 bases, with 12 bases between them. The CDR3 protein is CASSQGHTNTEAFF. In nucleotides, the CDR3 is TGTGCCAGCAGTCAGGGACATACAAACACTGAAGCTTTCTTT.

This clonotype has at least ten counts. The chain couples TRBV7-2 to TRBJ2-3; 8 bases are a match to TRBD2. CDR1 is SGHTA, CDR2 FQGNSA, per germline. The CDR3 is made up of 14 amino acids. Germline trimming cut 4 bases from V and 2 bases from J; bases unmatched to any gene: 2. CDR3 DNA sequence: TGTGCCAGCAGCTATAGCGGGGTCACAGATACGCAGTATTTT. Translation gives CASSYSGVTDTQYF.

V and J are TRBV20-1 and TRBJ1-5, with 9 bases lining up with TRBD1. The CDR3 consists of 14 residues. Germline CDR1 and CDR2: DFQATT and SNEGSKA (reference sequence). J lost 6 bases, V lost 5 bases, and 8 bases had no gene match. This CDR3 is CSAGDRERGQPQHF. CDR3 in DNA: TGCAGTGCTGGGGACAGGGAAAGGGGTCAGCCCCAGCATTTT.

The V call is TRBV7-4, the J call TRBJ2-4; D is ambiguous. The CDR3 is made up of 16 amino acids. V lost 4 bases, J lost 3 bases, and 16 bases lay in between. Germline V gene sequence: CDR1 SGHVT, CDR2 SQSDAQ. CDR3: CASSSGPPLGKNIQYF. DNA for the CDR3: TGTGCCAGCAGCTCAGGACCGCCTCTAGGCAAAAACATTCAGTACTTC.

V and J are TRBV12-3 or TRBV12-4 and TRBJ1-4; 7 bases match TRBD1. This CDR3 is 18 amino acids long. J was trimmed by 4 bases and V by 7 bases; bases with no gene match: 18. This CDR3 is CASKYSIHAGTDNEKLFF. CDR3 DNA sequence: TGTGCCAGCAAGTATTCTATCCATGCGGGGACAGATAATGAAAAACTGTTTTTT.

This chain uses TRBV6-5 with TRBJ2-7, with D hard to call. V lost 0 bases to trimming and J lost 6 bases, with 6 bases between them. The length of the CDR3 is 12 residues. Germline V CDR1 and CDR2: MNHEY, SVGAGI. The CDR3 DNA follows: TGTGCCAGCAGTTACTCGGGGATCGAGCAGTACGTC. Translated: CASSYSGIEQYV.

In nucleotides, the CDR3 is TGCAGTGCTAGGGGACTGGGCGGGGGCCCACCCCATAGCACAGATACGCAGTATTTT. Amino acid sequence: CSARGLGGGPPHSTDTQYF. The chain joins TRBV20-1 to TRBJ2-3, with TRBD2 as a possible D gene (7 bases). Germline values: CDR1 DFQATT, CDR2 SNEGSKA (reference sequence). The length of the CDR3 is 19 residues. Trimming took 3 bases from V and 0 from J, leaving 25 bases between them.